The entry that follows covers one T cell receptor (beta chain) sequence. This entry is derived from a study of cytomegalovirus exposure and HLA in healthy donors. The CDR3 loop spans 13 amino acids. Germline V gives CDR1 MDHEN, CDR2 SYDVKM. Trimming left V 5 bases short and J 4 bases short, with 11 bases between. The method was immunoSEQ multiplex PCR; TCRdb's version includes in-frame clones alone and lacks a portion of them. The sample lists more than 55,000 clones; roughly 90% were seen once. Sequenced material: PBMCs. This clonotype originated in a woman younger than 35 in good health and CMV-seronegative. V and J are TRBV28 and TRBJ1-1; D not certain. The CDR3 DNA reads TGTGCCAGCAGTCGCCGGAGAGGCACTGAAGCTTTCTTT. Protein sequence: CASSRRRGTEAFF.